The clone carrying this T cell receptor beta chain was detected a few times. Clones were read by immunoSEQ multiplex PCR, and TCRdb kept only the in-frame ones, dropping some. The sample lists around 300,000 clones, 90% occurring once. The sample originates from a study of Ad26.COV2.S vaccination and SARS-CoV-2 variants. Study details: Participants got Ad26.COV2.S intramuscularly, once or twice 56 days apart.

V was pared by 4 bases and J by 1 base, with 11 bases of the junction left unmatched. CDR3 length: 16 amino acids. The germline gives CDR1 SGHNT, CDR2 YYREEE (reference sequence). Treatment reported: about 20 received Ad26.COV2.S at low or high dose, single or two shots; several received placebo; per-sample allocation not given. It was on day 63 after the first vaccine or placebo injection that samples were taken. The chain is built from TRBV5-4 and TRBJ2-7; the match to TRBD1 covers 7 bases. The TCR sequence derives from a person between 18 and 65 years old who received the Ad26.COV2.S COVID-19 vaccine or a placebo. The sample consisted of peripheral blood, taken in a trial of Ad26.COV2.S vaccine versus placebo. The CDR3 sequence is CASSASKGTVSYEQYF. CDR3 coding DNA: TGTGCCAGCAGCGCATCCAAAGGGACAGTATCCTACGAGCAGTACTTC.